Shown below are 7 T cell receptor beta chains from a single sample sequenced in a study of blood T cells in healthy people across ages (dated by TCRdb to between 2014 and 2017). The method was 5' RACE. Sequenced using an Illumina HiSeq 2500. A second 7 to 11 cycle PCR used a sample-barcoded 5' primer and a J-beta primer mix. TCRdb passed the public sequencing reads through fastp at Q25 and MiXCR, retaining productive beta sequences. Every distinct CDR3 protein forms one entry, paired with its most common genes and DNA. The sample has 900,000 to 950,000 distinct CDR3 sequences on record, about 29% of them singletons. About 9.4% of the sample is in the top ten clones. This sample was shared with a second study, whose subject was T cells of mothers and their children.

Sequencing was carried out using blood. All receptors derive from a woman aged 40 to 50 in good health.

In its sample, this clonotype was seen many times. This chain joins TRBV27 and TRBJ1-2; D unclear. The CDR3 consists of 13 residues. Between the trimmed V and J ends, which lost 4 bases and 1 base, there was a span of 7 bases. Germline values: CDR1 MNHEY, CDR2 SMNVEV (reference sequence). Here the CDR3 reads CASSSRDNYGYTF. For the CDR3, the DNA is TGTGCCAGCAGTTCAAGAGATAACTATGGCTACACCTTC.

This rearrangement joins TRBV12-3 or TRBV12-4 to TRBJ2-1; 10 bases map to TRBD2. The DNA end is a closer match to TRBJ2-7, so the J assignment may be wrong. The CDR3 length is 15 residues. For the CDR3, the DNA is TGTGCCAGCAGTACTAGCGGGACCTCCTACAATGAGCAGTACTTC. Amino acid sequence: CASSTSGTSYNEQYF.

This clonotype came up once. An end of the junction does not agree with germline; a read error may underlie this. The rearrangement uses TRBV4-1 and TRBJ2-3; D might be TRBD2 (7 bases). This CDR3 has 16 residues. CDR1 is MGHRA and CDR2 is YSYEKL in the germline V gene. The CDR3 region has the DNA TGCGCCGGCAGCCAAGAAGGGGGGGGTTCCCCAGATACGCAGTATTTT. It translates to CAGSQEGGGSPDTQYF.

The chain couples TRBV4-1 to TRBJ1-1; 8 positions agree with TRBD1. CDR1 and CDR2 (germline): MGHRA, YSYEKL. The length of the CDR3 is 16 residues. The trim removed 4 bases at V and 6 bases at J, leaving 13 bases unmatched. CDR3 nucleotide sequence: TGCGCCAGCAGCCGGTCAGGGGGCAGGGATCTAGCTGAAGCTTTCTTT. The encoded protein is CASSRSGGRDLAEAFF.

This clonotype turned up a few times. The DNA for the CDR3 is TGTGCCAGCACCCTGGGACAGGGTTGGGGCTACACCTTC. This sequence encodes CASTLGQGWGYTF. The chain joins TRBV27 to TRBJ1-2; 9 bases agree with TRBD1. Germline CDR1 MNHEY, CDR2 SMNVEV (reference sequence). With 7 bases clipped from V and 8 bases from J, the junction kept 8 bases outside the gene matches. The CDR3 has 13 residues.

The rearrangement links TRBV28 to TRBJ2-1; TRBD2 matches 11 bases. The CDR3 extends over 15 amino acids. The germline V gene encodes CDR1 MDHEN and CDR2 SYDVKM. Trimming cost V 6 bases and J 7 bases; bases outside gene matches: 8. CDR3 in amino acids: CASRETSGDLNEQFF. The CDR3 nucleotides read TGTGCCAGCAGAGAGACTAGCGGGGACCTTAATGAGCAGTTCTTC.

This clonotype was picked up a small number of times. The chain recombines TRBV28 with TRBJ2-5; TRBD1 might be the D (6 bases). Germline V lookup: CDR1 MDHEN, CDR2 SYDVKM. Deletions cut 2 bases from V and 4 bases from J, with 11 bases between. The CDR3 sequence is 14 residues long. The CDR3 protein is CASSLPGTIETQYF. The CDR3 region has the DNA TGTGCCAGCAGTTTACCAGGGACAATAGAGACCCAGTACTTC.